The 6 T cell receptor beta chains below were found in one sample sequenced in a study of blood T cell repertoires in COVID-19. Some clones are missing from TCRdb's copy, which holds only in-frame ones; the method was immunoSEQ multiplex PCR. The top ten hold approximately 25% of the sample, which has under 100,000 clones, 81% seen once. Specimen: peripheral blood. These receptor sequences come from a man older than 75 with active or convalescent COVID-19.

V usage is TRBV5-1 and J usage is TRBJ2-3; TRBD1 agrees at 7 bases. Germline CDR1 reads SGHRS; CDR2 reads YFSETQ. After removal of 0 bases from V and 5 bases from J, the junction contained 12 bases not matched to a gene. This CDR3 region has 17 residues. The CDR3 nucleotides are TGCGCCAGCAGCTTGGGCAAAGGGGCAGGGGGTTTAGATACGCAGTATTTT. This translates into CASSLGKGAGGLDTQYF.

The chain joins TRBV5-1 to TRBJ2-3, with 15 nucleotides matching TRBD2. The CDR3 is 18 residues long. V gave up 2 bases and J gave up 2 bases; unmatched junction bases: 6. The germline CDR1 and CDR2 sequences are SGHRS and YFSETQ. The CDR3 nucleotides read TGCGCCAGCAGCTTAGGACTAGCGGGGGGGCCAACCACAGATACGCAGTATTTT. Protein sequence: CASSLGLAGGPTTDTQYF.

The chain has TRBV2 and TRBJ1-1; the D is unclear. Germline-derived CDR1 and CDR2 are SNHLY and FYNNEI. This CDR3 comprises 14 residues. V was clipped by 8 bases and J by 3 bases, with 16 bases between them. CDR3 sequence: CASRKTGGDTEAFF. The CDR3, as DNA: TGTGCCAGCCGAAAGACGGGCGGGGACACTGAAGCTTTCTTT.

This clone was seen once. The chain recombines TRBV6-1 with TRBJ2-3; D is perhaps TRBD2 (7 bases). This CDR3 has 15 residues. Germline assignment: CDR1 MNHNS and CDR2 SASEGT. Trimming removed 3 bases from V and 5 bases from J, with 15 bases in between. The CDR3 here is CASSDRWGGRDTQYF. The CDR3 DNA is TGTGCCAGCAGTGACAGGTGGGGGGGCAGAGATACGCAGTATTTT.

The CDR3 loop is CASSQVSSRSNYGYTF. In nucleotides, the CDR3 is TGCGCCAGCAGCCAAGTCAGTTCCCGATCGAACTATGGCTACACCTTC. The rearrangement joins TRBV4-1 to TRBJ1-2; D gene uncertain. Trimming took 1 base from V and 2 from J, leaving 14 bases between them. This CDR3 has 16 residues. CDR1 MGHRA and CDR2 YSYEKL come from the germline V gene.

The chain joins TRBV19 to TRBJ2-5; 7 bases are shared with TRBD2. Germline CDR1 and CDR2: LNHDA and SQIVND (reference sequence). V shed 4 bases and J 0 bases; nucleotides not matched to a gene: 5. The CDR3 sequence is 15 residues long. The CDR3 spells CASSTPGTNQETQYF. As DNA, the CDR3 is TGTGCCAGTAGTACCCCCGGGACTAACCAAGAGACCCAGTACTTC.